Here is one T cell receptor (beta chain) with its context. These data belong to a study of blood T cells in healthy people across ages. CDR1 and CDR2 from the germline V gene are SGHTA and FQGNSA. Trimming removed 4 bases from V and 7 bases from J; junction bases left unmatched: 10. The CDR3 contains 15 residues. The second PCR ran about 6 to 12 cycles with a sample-barcoded 5' primer and J-beta primers. TCRdb fed the 5' RACE reads into MiXCR, producing one record per CDR3 protein. The sample holds a few hundred thousand distinct CDR3 sequences, about 49% seen once. What was sequenced was blood. The rearrangement uses TRBV7-2 and TRBJ1-2; 9 nucleotides align to TRBD1. The sequence derives from a man aged 55 to 69 in good health. The CDR3 loop is CASSCDRDRVSGYTF. The CDR3, as DNA: TGTGCCAGCAGCTGCGACCGGGACAGGGTCTCTGGCTACACCTTC.